What follows are 20 T cell receptor beta chains derived from one specimen sequenced in a study of blood T cell repertoires in COVID-19. Profiled with immunoSEQ multiplex PCR; TCRdb holds only in-frame clones, not every one. The table lists tens of thousands of clones, 80% of them singletons, with about 19% in the top ten. The sequencing sample was made of peripheral blood. All receptors derive from a woman older than 75 with acute or convalescent COVID-19.

The chain couples TRBV29-1 to TRBJ2-5, with a possible D match to TRBD1 (6 bases). V shed 4 bases and J shed 5 bases, with 11 bases lying between them. CDR3 length equals 12 residues. The germline CDR1 and CDR2 sequences are SQVTM and ANQGSEA. The CDR3 sequence is CSVGGGSETQYF. Written as DNA, the CDR3 is TGCAGCGTTGGAGGGGGATCGGAGACCCAGTACTTC.

This clone has a single count. The chain is built from TRBV5-1 and TRBJ2-1; 14 nucleotides align to TRBD2. Germline V lookup: CDR1 SGHRS, CDR2 YFSETQ. J lost 9 bases, V lost 3 bases, and 5 bases had no gene match. The CDR3 has 15 residues. CDR3 sequence reads: CASSSRTSGGSEQFF. DNA for the CDR3: TGCGCCAGCAGCTCCCGGACTAGCGGGGGGTCTGAGCAGTTCTTC. Complete variable domain (other parts from reference TRBV5-1 and TRBJ2-1): KAGVTQTPRYLIKTRGQQVTLSCSPISGHRSVSWYQQTPGQGLQFLFEYFSETQRNKGNFPGRFSGRQFSNSRSEMNVSTLELGDSALYLCASSSRTSGGSEQFFGPGTRLTVL.

The rearrangement links TRBV5-1 to TRBJ2-7; TRBD2 aligns across 7 bases. With 4 bases clipped from V and 3 bases from J, the junction kept 7 bases outside the gene matches. Germline CDR1 and CDR2: SGHRS and YFSETQ. The CDR3 has 14 amino acids. The CDR3 DNA sequence: TGCGCCAGCAGCGCCGGGACTACCCTCTACGAGCAGTACTTC. Encoded protein: CASSAGTTLYEQYF. Combining the CDR3 with reference TRBV5-1 and TRBJ2-7 gives the whole variable domain KAGVTQTPRYLIKTRGQQVTLSCSPISGHRSVSWYQQTPGQGLQFLFEYFSETQRNKGNFPGRFSGRQFSNSRSEMNVSTLELGDSALYLCASSAGTTLYEQYFGPGTRLTVT.

The chain's CDR3 is CASSIRGEATEAFF. In DNA form, the CDR3 reads TGTGCCAGTAGTATTCGGGGGGAAGCCACTGAAGCTTTCTTT. The chain carries TRBV19 and TRBJ1-1; perhaps TRBD1 as D (5 bases). The germline V and J ends were trimmed by 3 bases and 4 bases, with 12 bases remaining between them. This CDR3 comprises 14 residues. The germline V gene has CDR1 LNHDA and CDR2 SQIVND (reference sequence).

The chain couples TRBV27 to TRBJ2-3, with 7 bases fitting TRBD2. The CDR3 totals 14 residues. Germline V gives CDR1 MNHEY, CDR2 SMNVEV (reference sequence). V lost 7 bases to trimming and J lost 4 bases; unmatched junction nucleotides: 8. The CDR3 bases are TGTGCCAGCACTTCGGGCGGGAGCTCAGATACGCAGTATTTT. Translated, it gives CASTSGGSSDTQYF.

V gene TRBV7-2 combines with J gene TRBJ1-2, with a tentative D call TRBD1 (6 bases). Trimming took off 1 base at V and 3 bases at J, with 9 bases between the two ends. CDR3 length equals 14 residues. CDR1 is SGHTA, CDR2 FQGNSA, per germline. CDR3 DNA: TGTGCCAGCAGCTTAGACAGGGAGCACTATGGCTACACCTTC. Its protein is CASSLDREHYGYTF.

The rearrangement joins TRBV23-1 to TRBJ2-7; 13 nucleotides agree with TRBD2. TRBV23-1 is noted as an ORF with a role that remains uncertain. The CDR3 totals 19 residues. Trimming at V came to 4 bases and at J to 0 bases, leaving 12 bases not matched to a gene. CDR3 amino acids: CASSPLGLAGILGSYEQYF. The CDR3 DNA is TGCGCCAGCAGTCCCTTGGGACTAGCGGGGATTTTGGGCTCCTACGAGCAGTACTTC.

This chain uses TRBV4-1 with TRBJ2-3; 14 bases agree with TRBD2. CDR1 is MGHRA, CDR2 YSYEKL, per germline. J lost 6 bases, V lost 1 base, and 3 bases had no gene match. The CDR3 covers 16 residues. The CDR3 loop is CASSQGLAGGGDTQYF. CDR3 in DNA: TGCGCCAGCAGCCAAGGACTAGCGGGAGGGGGGGATACGCAGTATTTT.

This clone was seen a single time. The chain recombines TRBV5-8 with TRBJ2-1; D uncertain. V lost 4 bases and J 4 bases, leaving 3 bases between the germline ends. This CDR3 spans 11 amino acids. Germline V gene lookup returns CDR1 SGHTS and CDR2 YDEGEE. The CDR3 bases are TGTGCCAGCAGCCGGTACAATGAGCAGTTCTTC. Its translation: CASSRYNEQFF.

This chain connects TRBV9 to TRBJ2-7, with 12 bases aligning to TRBD2. From germline, CDR1 is SGDLS and CDR2 YYNGEE. V was pared by 0 bases and J by 0 bases, with 1 base of the junction left unmatched. The CDR3 is 16 residues long. This CDR3 is CASSVGLAGDSYEQYF. CDR3 coding DNA: TGTGCCAGCAGCGTAGGACTAGCGGGAGACTCCTACGAGCAGTACTTC.

This chain links TRBV6-5 with TRBJ2-7; D might be TRBD2 (5 bases). V lost 4 bases, J lost 3 bases, and 13 bases lay in between. Germline CDR1 reads MNHEY; CDR2 reads SVGAGI. The CDR3 sequence is 14 residues long. CDR3: CASSSLGVFYEQYF. CDR3 DNA: TGTGCCAGCAGTTCTCTCGGGGTGTTCTACGAGCAGTACTTC.

This chain links TRBV25-1 with TRBJ2-1, with 12 bases fitting TRBD1. J lost 6 bases, V lost 6 bases, and 6 bases had no gene match. Per germline, CDR1 MGHDK and CDR2 SYGVNS. This CDR3 region has 15 residues. The DNA of the CDR3 is TGTGCCAGCAGGCGAGCGGGACAGGGGGCCAATGAGCAGTTCTTC. Amino acids: CASRRAGQGANEQFF. Complete variable domain (other parts from reference TRBV25-1 and TRBJ2-1): EADIYQTPRYLVIGTGKKITLECSQTMGHDKMYWYQQDPGMELHLIHYSYGVNSTEKGDLSSESTVSRIRTEHFPLTLESARPSHTSQYLCASRRAGQGANEQFFGPGTRLTVL.

The chain combines TRBV30 with TRBJ1-3; 9 nucleotides align to TRBD1. With V trimmed by 5 bases and J by 0 bases, 5 bases remained unmatched. The CDR3 runs 15 residues. The germline V gene encodes CDR1 GTSNPN and CDR2 SVGIG (reference sequence). This chain's CDR3 is CAWDTGGFSGNTIYF. CDR3 nucleotides: TGTGCCTGGGACACAGGGGGCTTCTCTGGAAACACCATATATTTT.

The CDR3 nucleotides are TGTGCCAGCAGCTATCTAGACACCGGGGAGCTGTTTTTT. Translating gives CASSYLDTGELFF. The J gene is TRBJ2-2, the V gene TRBV27; D is unresolved. Trimming pared 6 bases from V and 3 bases from J, leaving 8 bases between. Germline CDR1 MNHEY, CDR2 SMNVEV (reference sequence). This CDR3 has 13 residues.

The chain employs TRBV25-1 and TRBJ2-1; possibly TRBD2 for D (5 bases). This CDR3 spans 13 amino acids. The germline gives CDR1 MGHDK, CDR2 SYGVNS. V was clipped by 7 bases and J by 8 bases, with 15 bases between them. The CDR3 is CASTSYLADEQFF. The CDR3 nucleotides read TGTGCCAGCACCTCATACCTAGCCGATGAGCAGTTCTTC. Using reference TRBV25-1 and TRBJ2-1 for the parts outside the CDR3, the full variable domain is EADIYQTPRYLVIGTGKKITLECSQTMGHDKMYWYQQDPGMELHLIHYSYGVNSTEKGDLSSESTVSRIRTEHFPLTLESARPSHTSQYLCASTSYLADEQFFGPGTRLTVL.

This clone was counted many times. The genes are TRBV7-9 and TRBJ2-1, with 7 bases matching TRBD2. The CDR3 has 18 residues. The germline V gene encodes CDR1 SEHNR and CDR2 FQNEAQ (reference sequence). The V and J ends lost 5 bases and 0 bases, in that order; junction bases with no gene match: 13. Here the CDR3 reads CASSRPTGLADSYNEQFF. In nucleotides, the CDR3 is TGTGCCAGCAGCCGCCCGACGGGTCTAGCGGACTCCTACAATGAGCAGTTCTTC.

This rearrangement joins TRBV19 to TRBJ2-7; 10 positions agree with TRBD2. Germline CDR1 reads LNHDA; CDR2 reads SQIVND (reference sequence). CDR3 length: 14 residues. V trimming: 10 bases; J trimming: 1 base; junction bases outside the gene matches: 7. This chain's CDR3 is CATSRTSGSYEQYF. The CDR3 DNA reads TGTGCCACCTCCCGGACTAGCGGTTCCTACGAGCAGTACTTC.

This chain links TRBV27 with TRBJ2-1; 10 bases align to TRBD2. Germline lookup yields CDR1 MNHEY and CDR2 SMNVEV (reference sequence). The CDR3 is 15 amino acids. The junction had 9 bases not matched to a gene; V was cut back by 7 bases and J by 6 bases. The CDR3 DNA is TGTGCCAGCACCTCCGGGACTAGCGCCTCCAATGAGCAGTTCTTC. Its translation is CASTSGTSASNEQFF.

The chain joins TRBV5-4 to TRBJ1-1; D remains ambiguous. The CDR3 covers 13 residues. Germline loops: CDR1 SGHNT, CDR2 YYREEE (reference sequence). V lost 3 bases to trimming and J lost 1 base, with 7 bases between them. CDR3 coding DNA: TGTGCCAGCAGCTCAACAGCGAACACTGAAGCTTTCTTT. This translates into CASSSTANTEAFF.

J is TRBJ1-1 and V is TRBV7-3, with TRBD1 matching over 7 bases. Losses at the gene ends were 2 bases for V and 5 bases for J; bases not matched to a gene: 5. The germline V gene has CDR1 SGHTA and CDR2 FQGTGA. The CDR3 runs 14 residues. CDR3 DNA sequence: TGTGCCAGCAGCTTACTGACAGGGAAAACTGAAGCTTTCTTT. As protein: CASSLLTGKTEAFF.